The rows below give T cell receptor beta chains drawn from one sample of a study of shared clonotypes between healthy human individuals. The table came from immunoSEQ multiplex PCR; TCRdb's copy has only in-frame clones and leaves some out. The repertoire holds 2,500,000 or so clones, with 85% to 95% as singletons. Sequencing used naive CD4+ T cells sorted from blood. Receptors originate from a man aged 18-30 years in good health. CDR3s include the opening cysteine and the closing phenylalanine or tryptophan. The D gene is left open where the match is weak. Size is stated for part of the rows, as once, few or many counts, or as a class when the clone is expanded.

j_call d_call v_call cdr3_length clone_size cdr3_aa cdr3_nt
TRBJ2-5 - TRBV19 13 - CASSLQGGETQYF TGTGCCAGTAGCCTACAAGGCGGGGAGACCCAGTACTTC
TRBJ1-2 - TRBV28 16 - CASSSTHPEGWDGYTF TGTGCCAGCAGCTCTACCCACCCGGAGGGGTGGGATGGCTACACCTTC
TRBJ2-2 - TRBV28 14 - CASRQQANTGELFF TGTGCCAGCAGACAACAGGCGAACACCGGGGAGCTGTTTTTT
TRBJ2-3 TRBD2 TRBV19 14 - CASHPASGINTQYF TGTGCCAGTCACCCGGCTAGCGGGATTAATACGCAGTATTTT
TRBJ2-1 - TRBV10-3 12 - CAISRDYNEQFF TGTGCCATCAGTAGGGACTACAATGAGCAGTTCTTC
TRBJ2-6 TRBD1 TRBV5-4 17 - CASSRGQGSSGANVLTF TGTGCCAGCAGCCGCGGACAGGGAAGCTCTGGGGCCAACGTCCTGACTTTC
TRBJ2-1 TRBD2 TRBV5-1 16 - CASSLGSAGGYNEQFF TGCGCCAGCAGCTTGGGTTCAGCGGGAGGTTACAATGAGCAGTTCTTC
TRBJ2-7 - TRBV7-2 14 - CASSLASGSYEQYF TGTGCCAGCAGCTTAGCTAGCGGTTCCTACGAGCAGTACTTC
TRBJ2-1 - TRBV18 12 - CASSRDRNEQFF TGTGCCAGCTCACGGGACCGCAATGAGCAGTTCTTC
TRBJ1-2 - TRBV20-1 11 - CSARQGDGYTF TGCAGTGCTAGACAGGGTGATGGCTACACCTTC
TRBJ2-2 - TRBV27 12 few CASSLFPGELFF TGTGCCAGCAGTTTATTTCCCGGGGAGCTGTTTTTT
TRBJ1-5 - TRBV28 15 - CASTTEGLGNQPQHF TGTGCCAGCACCACGGAGGGGTTGGGCAATCAGCCCCAGCATTTT
TRBJ1-5 - TRBV27 15 - CASSLDLYSNQPQHF TGTGCCAGCAGTTTAGACCTTTATAGCAATCAGCCCCAGCATTTT
TRBJ2-3 - TRBV4-2 14 - CASSQETHTDTQYF TGTGCCAGCAGCCAAGAGACACACACAGATACGCAGTATTTT
TRBJ1-2 - TRBV10-3 16 - CAISEDPGRDNYGYTF TGTGCCATCAGTGAGGATCCAGGACGGGATAACTATGGCTACACCTTC
TRBJ2-7 - TRBV5-3 14 - CARSFIGILYEQYF TGTGCCAGAAGCTTTATAGGGATCCTCTACGAGCAGTACTTC
TRBJ2-7 TRBD1 TRBV15 18 - CATSRSGTGGTRGYEQYF TGTGCCACCAGCAGGTCCGGGACAGGGGGCACTAGGGGCTACGAGCAGTACTTC
TRBJ1-3 - TRBV6-5 13 - CASSPRTGHTIYF TGTGCCAGCAGTCCTCGGACGGGACACACCATATATTTT
TRBJ2-5 TRBD1 TRBV6-6 16 - CASSYSIQGARETQYF TGTGCCAGCAGTTACTCGATCCAGGGGGCTAGGGAGACCCAGTACTTC
TRBJ2-3 - TRBV15 13 - CATSRGSPGTQYF TGTGCCACCAGCAGAGGGAGTCCGGGTACGCAGTATTTT
TRBJ2-1 - TRBV9 12 - CASSVSGNEQFF TGTGCCAGCAGCGTATCTGGCAATGAGCAGTTCTTC
TRBJ1-3 TRBD1 TRBV19 15 - CASSTAGQGADTIYF TGTGCCAGTAGTACGGCCGGGCAGGGGGCTGACACCATATATTTT
TRBJ1-5 - TRBV4-1 16 - CASSQEGGGNSQPQHF TGCGCCAGCAGCCAAGAGGGCGGTGGCAACAGTCAGCCCCAGCATTTT
TRBJ1-5 - TRBV25-1 11 - CASRDRGPQHF TGTGCCAGCAGAGACCGCGGGCCGCAGCATTTT